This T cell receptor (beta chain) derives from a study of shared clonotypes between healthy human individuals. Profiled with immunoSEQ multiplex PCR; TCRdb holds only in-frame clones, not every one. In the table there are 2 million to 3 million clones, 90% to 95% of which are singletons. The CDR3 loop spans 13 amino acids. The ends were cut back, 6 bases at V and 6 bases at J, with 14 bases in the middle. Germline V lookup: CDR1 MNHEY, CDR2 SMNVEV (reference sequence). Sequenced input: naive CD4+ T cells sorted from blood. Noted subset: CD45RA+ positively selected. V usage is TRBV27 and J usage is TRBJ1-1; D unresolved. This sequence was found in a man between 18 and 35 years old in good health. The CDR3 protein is CASSRKVGSEAFF. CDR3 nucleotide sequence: TGTGCCAGCAGCCGCAAGGTTGGGTCTGAAGCTTTCTTT.